Listed below are T cell receptor beta chains from one sample, sequenced in a study of cytomegalovirus exposure and HLA in healthy donors. Method: immunoSEQ multiplex PCR; TCRdb's copy keeps in-frame clones and lacks some. The repertoire holds some 190,000 clones, with more than 75% as singletons. The material sequenced was PBMCs. These TCRs come from a woman aged 18 to 35 in good health and CMV-seronegative. The CDR3 runs from the conserved cysteine through the conserved F or W. A D gene is named only where the DNA matches it firmly. For some rows the clone size is stated as once, few or many, or as a class when expanded; others skip it.

j_gene: TRBJ2-3
abundance: once
len: 15
d_gene: NA
v_gene: TRBV12-2
CDR3nt: TGTGCAAGTCGCTTAGCGCGGGCTTGCACAGATACGCAGTATTTT
CDR3aa: CASRLARACTDTQYF

j_gene: TRBJ2-5
abundance: few
len: 16
d_gene: TRBD2
v_gene: TRBV6-1
CDR3nt: TGTGCCAGCAGTGCGACTAGCGGGGGGACGGAAGAGACCCAGTACTTC
CDR3aa: CASSATSGGTEETQYF

j_gene: TRBJ1-5
abundance: NA
len: 13
d_gene: NA
v_gene: TRBV19
CDR3nt: TGTGCCAGTAGTATCGGATTCGGGCAGCCCCAGCATTTT
CDR3aa: CASSIGFGQPQHF

j_gene: TRBJ1-1
abundance: NA
len: 13
d_gene: NA
v_gene: TRBV7-9
CDR3nt: TGTGCCAGCAGCTTAGAAGGGGGAACTGAAGCTTTCTTT
CDR3aa: CASSLEGGTEAFF

j_gene: TRBJ2-7
abundance: NA
len: 13
d_gene: NA
v_gene: TRBV11-2
CDR3nt: TGTGCCAGCAGCCCCCCGGAGACCTACGAGCAGTACTTC
CDR3aa: CASSPPETYEQYF

j_gene: TRBJ2-3
abundance: NA
len: 15
d_gene: NA
v_gene: TRBV5-6
CDR3nt: TGTGCCAGCAGCCCACCGGGAGCAGCTGTCGGTACGCAGTATTTT
CDR3aa: CASSPPGAAVGTQYF

j_gene: TRBJ2-1
abundance: NA
len: 12
d_gene: NA
v_gene: TRBV19
CDR3nt: TGTGCCAGTAGTCATAGCGTGGTTGAGCAGTTCTTC
CDR3aa: CASSHSVVEQFF

j_gene: TRBJ1-2
abundance: few
len: 13
d_gene: NA
v_gene: TRBV5-1
CDR3nt: TGCGCCAGCAGCTTGGGCTTCTCCAGTGGCTACACCTTC
CDR3aa: CASSLGFSSGYTF

j_gene: TRBJ1-2
abundance: NA
len: 14
d_gene: NA
v_gene: TRBV6-6
CDR3nt: TGTGCCAGCAAATCCCTGACAGGCTACTATGGCTACACCTTC
CDR3aa: CASKSLTGYYGYTF

j_gene: TRBJ2-3
abundance: NA
len: 15
d_gene: TRBD2
v_gene: TRBV6-1
CDR3nt: TGTGCCAGCAGTCCCTGGCGGGGGGGTGAGGGTGCGCAGTATTTT
CDR3aa: CASSPWRGGEGAQYF

j_gene: TRBJ2-7
abundance: NA
len: 13
d_gene: NA
v_gene: TRBV6-5
CDR3nt: TGTGCCAGCAAGGAGGGGCCATCCCACGAGCAGTACTTC
CDR3aa: CASKEGPSHEQYF

j_gene: TRBJ2-6
abundance: NA
len: 14
d_gene: NA
v_gene: TRBV19
CDR3nt: TGTGCCAGTAGCCAGGTCTCTGGGGCCAACGTCCTGACTTTC
CDR3aa: CASSQVSGANVLTF

j_gene: TRBJ2-7
abundance: NA
len: 15
d_gene: NA
v_gene: TRBV21-1
CDR3nt: TGTGCCAGCAGCAAAAAGACAGGGAACCCCTACGAGCAGTACTTC
CDR3aa: CASSKKTGNPYEQYF

j_gene: TRBJ2-1
abundance: NA
len: 15
d_gene: TRBD1
v_gene: TRBV6-1
CDR3nt: TGTGCCAGCAGTGCCCAGGGGGTCATCAGAAATGAGCAGTTCTTC
CDR3aa: CASSAQGVIRNEQFF

j_gene: TRBJ2-6
abundance: once
len: 16
d_gene: NA
v_gene: TRBV6-4
CDR3nt: TGTGCCAGCAGCCCCGTCTATTCCTCTGGGGCCAACGTCCTGACTTTC
CDR3aa: CASSPVYSSGANVLTF

j_gene: TRBJ2-3
abundance: NA
len: 12
d_gene: NA
v_gene: TRBV29-1
CDR3nt: TGCAGCGTTGTAGGGGAGGCAGATACGCAGTATTTT
CDR3aa: CSVVGEADTQYF

j_gene: TRBJ1-1
abundance: NA
len: 15
d_gene: NA
v_gene: TRBV2
CDR3nt: TGTGCCAGCTCTCTTAGACGGGAAATGAACACTGAAGCTTTCTTT
CDR3aa: CASSLRREMNTEAFF

j_gene: TRBJ1-1
abundance: few
len: 15
d_gene: NA
v_gene: TRBV7-9
CDR3nt: TGTGCCAGCAGCTCGGGCCCTACACGGGGCACTGAAGCTTTCTTT
CDR3aa: CASSSGPTRGTEAFF

j_gene: TRBJ2-5
abundance: NA
len: 16
d_gene: NA
v_gene: TRBV6-6
CDR3nt: TGTGCCAGCAGTTACGAGGGGAGGGGGTCTCAAGAGACCCAGTACTTC
CDR3aa: CASSYEGRGSQETQYF

j_gene: TRBJ2-7
abundance: NA
len: 15
d_gene: TRBD2
v_gene: TRBV14
CDR3nt: TGTGCCAGCAGCTTCAGAGCGGGGCTCCTCTACGAGCAGTACTTC
CDR3aa: CASSFRAGLLYEQYF

j_gene: TRBJ1-3
abundance: NA
len: 14
d_gene: TRBD1
v_gene: TRBV19
CDR3nt: TGTGCCAGTAGTCTGACAGGGGAGGGAAACACCATATATTTT
CDR3aa: CASSLTGEGNTIYF

j_gene: TRBJ1-5
abundance: NA
len: 15
d_gene: TRBD1
v_gene: TRBV10-3
CDR3nt: TGTGCCATCAGCAAAACCGGGACAGTCAATCAGCCCCAGCATTTT
CDR3aa: CAISKTGTVNQPQHF